The rows below give T cell receptor beta chains drawn from one sample of a study of T cell repertoires in cytomegalovirus infection. Antigens of these TCRs are unknown. Each CDR3 protein is one row after TCRdb ran MiXCR on the reads. The sample gives about 480,000 distinct CDR3 sequences, 25% to 35% of which show up once; roughly 15% is in the top ten. The sequencing here drew on cultured PBMCs, taken from culture after CMV antigen stimulation. These receptor sequences come from a human donor in good health (CMV status not recorded). Some clones in this sample may be carry-over from other donors' samples. CDR3s include the opening cysteine and the closing phenylalanine or tryptophan. A D gene is named only where the DNA matches it firmly. Rows may omit the clone size; those that give it use once, few, many or a size class.

v_call: TRBV7-7; j_call: TRBJ2-3; clone_size: -; d_call: -; cdr3_nt: TGTGCCAGCAGCCCTAATCCGGGCGGACTCACAGATACGCAGTATTTT; cdr3_aa: CASSPNPGGLTDTQYF
v_call: TRBV6-5; j_call: TRBJ2-1; clone_size: -; d_call: -; cdr3_nt: TGTGCCAGCAGTTACCGGCTGATGGCGGGGTTCTACAATGAGCAGTTCTTC; cdr3_aa: CASSYRLMAGFYNEQFF
v_call: TRBV6-2/TRBV6-3; j_call: TRBJ2-7; clone_size: few; d_call: TRBD1; cdr3_nt: TGTGCCAGCAGTTACCTCTCTCTAATCCGGGACAGTGAGGGAGACGAGCAGTACTTC; cdr3_aa: CASSYLSLIRDSEGDEQYF
v_call: TRBV29-1; j_call: TRBJ2-5; clone_size: -; d_call: TRBD1; cdr3_nt: TGCAGTTCAATAGGGACAGGGAATTCCCAGTACTTC; cdr3_aa: CSSIGTGNSQYF
v_call: TRBV18; j_call: TRBJ1-1; clone_size: -; d_call: TRBD1; cdr3_nt: TGTGCCAGTCCCCGGGACAGGGGCCTTGGGGGCACTGAAGCTTTCTTT; cdr3_aa: CASPRDRGLGGTEAFF
v_call: TRBV7-2; j_call: TRBJ1-2; clone_size: many; d_call: -; cdr3_nt: TGTGCCAGCGGCTCGCATTCCGCCTCTGGCTACACCTTC; cdr3_aa: CASGSHSASGYTF
v_call: TRBV20-1; j_call: TRBJ2-1; clone_size: -; d_call: TRBD2; cdr3_nt: TGCAGTGCCCCGCGAGGTACTAGCGGAGACAATGAGCAGTTCTTC; cdr3_aa: CSAPRGTSGDNEQFF
v_call: TRBV12-3/TRBV12-4; j_call: TRBJ1-4; clone_size: few; d_call: -; cdr3_nt: TGTGCCAGCAGTTTTGGGGGTGGAAAACTGTTTTTT; cdr3_aa: CASSFGGGKLFF
v_call: TRBV7-9; j_call: TRBJ2-2; clone_size: few; d_call: TRBD1; cdr3_nt: TGTGCCAGCAGCTTTGACAGGGCCTTCACCGGGGAGCTGTTTTTT; cdr3_aa: CASSFDRAFTGELFF
v_call: TRBV7-2; j_call: TRBJ1-1; clone_size: few; d_call: -; cdr3_nt: TGTGCCAACGGGGAGGTGGACACTGAAGCTTTCTTT; cdr3_aa: CANGEVDTEAFF
v_call: TRBV11-2; j_call: TRBJ2-5; clone_size: -; d_call: -; cdr3_nt: TGTGCCAGCAGCTTATTCGGAGGGGCACGGGAGACCCAGTACTTC; cdr3_aa: CASSLFGGARETQYF
v_call: TRBV20-1; j_call: TRBJ2-7; clone_size: -; d_call: -; cdr3_nt: TGCAGTGCTAGAGCCCTGAGCTACGAGCAGTACTTC; cdr3_aa: CSARALSYEQYF
v_call: TRBV4-3; j_call: TRBJ2-5; clone_size: once; d_call: TRBD1; cdr3_nt: TGCGCCAGCAGCCACAACAGGGGGCTCCGAGAGACCCAGTACTTC; cdr3_aa: CASSHNRGLRETQYF
v_call: TRBV24-1; j_call: TRBJ2-5; clone_size: -; d_call: -; cdr3_nt: TGTGCCACCAGTGAGGCTGTCCAAGAGACCCAGTACTTC; cdr3_aa: CATSEAVQETQYF
v_call: TRBV5-1; j_call: TRBJ2-5; clone_size: -; d_call: TRBD2; cdr3_nt: TGCGCCAGCTCCTTAATGGGAGGGGCCGGGGAGACCCAGTACTTC; cdr3_aa: CASSLMGGAGETQYF
v_call: TRBV4-1; j_call: TRBJ1-5; clone_size: -; d_call: TRBD1; cdr3_nt: TGCGCCAGCAGCCAACCGACAGGGAATCAGCCCCAGCATTTT; cdr3_aa: CASSQPTGNQPQHF
v_call: TRBV4-3; j_call: TRBJ1-3; clone_size: -; d_call: -; cdr3_nt: TGCGCCAGCAGCCAAGACGGGGGGAGAGGAAACACCATATATTTT; cdr3_aa: CASSQDGGRGNTIYF
v_call: TRBV19; j_call: TRBJ1-5; clone_size: -; d_call: -; cdr3_nt: TGTGCCAGTAGTATAGGCCATAGCAATCAGCCCCAGCATTTT; cdr3_aa: CASSIGHSNQPQHF
v_call: TRBV7-2; j_call: TRBJ2-2; clone_size: -; d_call: TRBD2; cdr3_nt: TGTGCCAGCAGCCTACTAGCGGGAGGCTCGAGGACCGGGGAGCTGTTTTTT; cdr3_aa: CASSLLAGGSRTGELFF
v_call: TRBV9; j_call: TRBJ2-1; clone_size: -; d_call: -; cdr3_nt: TGTGCCAGCAGCGTAGAGACTTTCAATGAGCAGTTCTTC; cdr3_aa: CASSVETFNEQFF
v_call: TRBV18; j_call: TRBJ1-3; clone_size: -; d_call: TRBD1; cdr3_nt: TGTGCCAGCTCATCCGGGACAGGGGCTGGAAACACCATATATTTT; cdr3_aa: CASSSGTGAGNTIYF
v_call: TRBV6-2/TRBV6-3; j_call: TRBJ2-1; clone_size: -; d_call: TRBD1; cdr3_nt: TGTGCCAGCAGTCCAAACACCGGGACAGGGTACAATGAGCAGTTCTTC; cdr3_aa: CASSPNTGTGYNEQFF
v_call: TRBV6-5; j_call: TRBJ2-6; clone_size: few; d_call: TRBD2; cdr3_nt: TGTGCCAGCAGTTACCTAGCGGGGCCCTCTGGGGCCAACGTCCTGACTTTC; cdr3_aa: CASSYLAGPSGANVLTF
v_call: TRBV7-2; j_call: TRBJ1-1; clone_size: -; d_call: -; cdr3_nt: TGTGCCAGCCGGGACGATATGAACACTGAAGCTTTCTTT; cdr3_aa: CASRDDMNTEAFF
v_call: TRBV6-2/TRBV6-3; j_call: TRBJ1-2; clone_size: few; d_call: -; cdr3_nt: TGTGCCAGCAGTTCGGCGGGATCAGCTAACTATGGCTACACCTTC; cdr3_aa: CASSSAGSANYGYTF
v_call: TRBV12-3/TRBV12-4; j_call: TRBJ2-2; clone_size: -; d_call: -; cdr3_nt: TGTGCCAGCAGCCGCGCCGACCCGAACACCGGGGAGCTGTTTTTT; cdr3_aa: CASSRADPNTGELFF
v_call: TRBV7-6; j_call: TRBJ2-5; clone_size: many; d_call: TRBD1; cdr3_nt: TGTGCCAGCAGCCCGGTGACAGGGGGCTGGGAGACCCAGTACTTC; cdr3_aa: CASSPVTGGWETQYF
v_call: TRBV28; j_call: TRBJ2-1; clone_size: many; d_call: TRBD2; cdr3_nt: TGTGCCAGCAGTCAACTAGCGGGAACCTACAATGAGCAGTTCTTC; cdr3_aa: CASSQLAGTYNEQFF
v_call: TRBV7-2; j_call: TRBJ2-7; clone_size: many; d_call: -; cdr3_nt: TGTGCCAGCAGCCCTTGGGGTAGCGGTACCTACGAGCAGTACTTC; cdr3_aa: CASSPWGSGTYEQYF
v_call: TRBV29-1; j_call: TRBJ2-1; clone_size: -; d_call: -; cdr3_nt: TGCAGCGTTGTCTTCCGGACGGTCACAAATGAGCAGTTCTTC; cdr3_aa: CSVVFRTVTNEQFF
v_call: TRBV12-3/TRBV12-4; j_call: TRBJ2-1; clone_size: few; d_call: -; cdr3_nt: TGTGCCAGCAGTCCGACAGGAAGGAGGGATGAGCAGTTCTTC; cdr3_aa: CASSPTGRRDEQFF
v_call: TRBV12-3/TRBV12-4; j_call: TRBJ1-5; clone_size: few; d_call: -; cdr3_nt: TGTGCCAGCAGTTTTGAGGCAGCCAATCAGCCCCAGCATTTT; cdr3_aa: CASSFEAANQPQHF
v_call: TRBV7-9; j_call: TRBJ2-1; clone_size: -; d_call: TRBD2; cdr3_nt: TGTGCCAGCAGCTCCCCCGGGACTAGCGGGAGTGAGACCTACAATGAGCAGTTCTTC; cdr3_aa: CASSSPGTSGSETYNEQFF
v_call: TRBV4-1; j_call: TRBJ1-6; clone_size: -; d_call: -; cdr3_nt: TGCGCCAGCAGCTTGGACAGACAAAATTCACCCCTCCACTTT; cdr3_aa: CASSLDRQNSPLHF
v_call: TRBV9; j_call: TRBJ2-1; clone_size: -; d_call: -; cdr3_nt: TGTGCCAGCAGCGGAGAGGAGGGACCCTACAATGAGCAGTTCTTC; cdr3_aa: CASSGEEGPYNEQFF
v_call: TRBV5-1; j_call: TRBJ2-1; clone_size: -; d_call: -; cdr3_nt: TGCGCCAGCAGCCAGGGGACTCCGGAGCAGTTCTTC; cdr3_aa: CASSQGTPEQFF
v_call: TRBV12-5; j_call: TRBJ2-5; clone_size: -; d_call: -; cdr3_nt: TGTGCTAGTGGTTTAAACAGTGGTCGCGACAGCGCACGGGAGACCCAGTACTTC; cdr3_aa: CASGLNSGRDSARETQYF
v_call: TRBV7-3; j_call: TRBJ2-3; clone_size: few; d_call: TRBD2; cdr3_nt: TGTGCCAGCAGCCGGGGGGATCGGTTTGCTACGCAGTATTTT; cdr3_aa: CASSRGDRFATQYF
v_call: TRBV12-3/TRBV12-4; j_call: TRBJ2-5; clone_size: few; d_call: -; cdr3_nt: TGTGCCAGCAGTTTGACCCGCCGAGAGACCCAGTACTTC; cdr3_aa: CASSLTRRETQYF
v_call: TRBV7-9; j_call: TRBJ1-2; clone_size: many; d_call: -; cdr3_nt: TGTGCCAGCAGCTTAGGAGAGGGGATCGATGGCTACACCTTC; cdr3_aa: CASSLGEGIDGYTF
v_call: TRBV6-5; j_call: TRBJ2-7; clone_size: many; d_call: TRBD2; cdr3_nt: TGTGCCAGCAGTTATGGGGGGGGCGAGCAGTACTTC; cdr3_aa: CASSYGGGEQYF
v_call: TRBV28; j_call: TRBJ2-1; clone_size: -; d_call: -; cdr3_nt: TGTGCCAGCAGTTTATCCCGGACGGACAATGAGCAGTTCTTC; cdr3_aa: CASSLSRTDNEQFF
v_call: TRBV7-8; j_call: TRBJ2-3; clone_size: few; d_call: -; cdr3_nt: TGTGCCAGCAGCTTAGAAGGCACTGGCATCAGGGTTGTAGATACGCAGTATTTT; cdr3_aa: CASSLEGTGIRVVDTQYF
v_call: TRBV7-8; j_call: TRBJ1-5; clone_size: -; d_call: TRBD1; cdr3_nt: TGTGCCAGCAGCTTAGAACAGGGGCAAAATCAGCCCCAGCATTTT; cdr3_aa: CASSLEQGQNQPQHF
v_call: TRBV6-6; j_call: TRBJ1-4; clone_size: few; d_call: -; cdr3_nt: TGTGCCAGCAGGACCGGCCCCAACGAAAAACTGTTTTTT; cdr3_aa: CASRTGPNEKLFF
v_call: TRBV23-1; j_call: TRBJ2-5; clone_size: -; d_call: -; cdr3_nt: TGCGCCAGCAGCGATATAACACCAGGGGAAAACAAAGAGACCCAGTACTTC; cdr3_aa: CASSDITPGENKETQYF